Below are 30 T cell receptor beta chains sequenced from a single sample in a study of blood T cell repertoires in COVID-19. Using immunoSEQ multiplex PCR, the repertoire was profiled, and TCRdb retains in-frame clones only, with some absent. The sample lists some 430,000 clones, 90% occurring once. The sequenced sample consisted of PBMCs or T cells enriched from blood (not recorded which). These receptors all stem from a man aged 18 to 29 who had recovered from COVID-19.

The chain uses TRBV4-1 and TRBJ2-1; TRBD2 matches 8 bases. Per the germline V gene, CDR1 is MGHRA and CDR2 is YSYEKL. V was pared by 2 bases and J by 4 bases, with 4 bases of the junction left unmatched. The length of the CDR3 is 15 residues. The CDR3 bases are TGCGCCAGCAGCCAAAGAGCGGGAGCGTACAATGAGCAGTTCTTC. Amino acids: CASSQRAGAYNEQFF.

In this sample, this clone turned up once. The rearrangement uses TRBV5-1 and TRBJ2-1; 9 positions match TRBD2. The V segment lost 0 bases and the J segment 8 bases; nucleotides outside the gene matches: 6. The CDR3 consists of 15 residues. Per the germline V gene, CDR1 is SGHRS and CDR2 is YFSETQ. The CDR3: CASSLVAGVNDEQFF. CDR3 bases: TGCGCCAGCAGCTTGGTAGCGGGAGTGAACGATGAGCAGTTCTTC.

The V call is TRBV5-8, the J call TRBJ2-3; TRBD1 agrees at 11 bases. This CDR3 is 16 amino acids long. The V gene end was trimmed by 0 bases and the J gene end by 4 bases; junction bases not matched to a gene: 4. CDR1 and CDR2 from the germline V gene are SGHTS and YDEGEE. The CDR3 sequence: CASSLGTGGLSDTQYF. DNA of the CDR3: TGTGCCAGCAGCTTGGGGACAGGGGGCTTGTCAGATACGCAGTATTTT.

The chain links TRBV10-2 to TRBJ2-7; D may be TRBD2 (5 bases). The germline V and J ends were trimmed by 5 bases and 2 bases, with 10 bases remaining between them. The CDR3 covers 13 residues. Germline assignment: CDR1 WSHSY and CDR2 SAAADI. DNA for the CDR3: TGCGCCAGCAGTTCCGGGGTTACCTACGAGCAGTACTTC. It yields the protein CASSSGVTYEQYF.

The chain combines TRBV4-1 with TRBJ2-7; 9 positions agree with TRBD1. The germline V gene has CDR1 MGHRA and CDR2 YSYEKL. After removal of 1 base from V and 4 bases from J, the junction contained 5 bases not matched to a gene. The CDR3 loop spans 15 amino acids. CDR3 nucleotide sequence: TGCGCCAGCAGCCAAGCGACAGGGGGGGCTTACGAGCAGTACTTC. It encodes CASSQATGGAYEQYF.

The chain joins TRBV28 to TRBJ1-6; 9 nucleotides line up with TRBD1. CDR1 and CDR2 from the germline V gene are MDHEN and SYDVKM. The CDR3 has 13 amino acids. The ends lost 8 bases at V and 7 bases at J; junction bases unmatched: 3. DNA for the CDR3: TGTGCCAGCGGACAGGGGAGCAATTCACCCCTCCACTTT. Protein sequence: CASGQGSNSPLHF. Supplemented by reference TRBV28 and TRBJ1-6, the full variable domain reads DVKVTQSSRYLVKRTGEKVFLECVQDMDHENMFWYRQDPGLGLRLIYFSYDVKMKEKGDIPEGYSVSREKKERFSLILESASTNQTSMYLCASGQGSNSPLHFGNGTRLTVT.

The rearrangement links TRBV6-6 to TRBJ1-6; 9 nucleotides line up with TRBD1. This CDR3 spans 15 amino acids. Trimming took 7 bases from V and 4 from J; bases not matched to a gene: 5. CDR1 is MNHNY and CDR2 is SVGAGI in the germline V gene (reference sequence). The DNA for the CDR3 is TGTGCCAGCAAGAGGACAGGGGATTATAATTCACCCCTCCACTTT. Its protein is CASKRTGDYNSPLHF.

This clone was picked up a small number of times. The chain recombines TRBV2 with TRBJ2-7; D call uncertain. The CDR3 sequence is 11 residues long. CDR1 and CDR2 (germline): SNHLY, FYNNEI. V lost 8 bases and J lost 6, with 11 bases in between. For the CDR3, the DNA is TGTGCCAGCGCCCTCAGTTCCGAGCAGTACTTC. Residues: CASALSSEQYF.

The J gene is TRBJ1-2, the V gene TRBV25-1; unclear D gene. This CDR3 is built from 11 residues. Deletions cut 8 bases from V and 8 bases from J, with 12 bases between. Germline CDR1 reads MGHDK; CDR2 reads SYGVNS. CDR3 region: CASQDPGGYTF. CDR3 sequence (DNA): TGTGCCAGCCAGGATCCGGGAGGCTACACCTTC.

The V call is TRBV29-1, the J call TRBJ1-5; D ambiguous. The CDR3 has 8 amino acids. Germline-derived CDR1 and CDR2 are SQVTM and ANQGSEA. Trimming took 7 bases from V and 14 from J, leaving 9 bases between them. The CDR3 nucleotides read TGCAGCGCGATGTTCGAGCATTTT. Amino acids: CSAMFEHF.

This clone showed up just once. J is TRBJ2-5 and V is TRBV30; the match to TRBD1 covers 9 bases. The CDR3 length is 11 residues. Germline lookup yields CDR1 GTSNPN and CDR2 SVGIG (reference sequence). CDR3 coding DNA: TGTGCAGGACAGGGGCAAGAGACCCAGTACTTC. It specifies CAGQGQETQYF.

This clone was detected only a few times. This chain uses TRBV6-1 with TRBJ1-5, with a possible D match to TRBD1 (5 bases). V gave up 1 base and J gave up 7 bases, with 14 bases separating them. Germline CDR1 MNHNS, CDR2 SASEGT. This CDR3 contains 15 residues. This chain's CDR3 is CASSEGRGPGQPQHF. CDR3 bases: TGTGCCAGCAGTGAAGGGCGGGGACCTGGCCAGCCCCAGCATTTT.

The rearrangement uses TRBV11-2 and TRBJ1-2; tentative D call: TRBD1 (6 bases). This CDR3 is 15 amino acids long. V lost 0 bases and J 2 bases, leaving 10 bases between the germline ends. Looked up from germline, CDR1 is SGHAT and CDR2 is FQNNGV. CDR3 protein: CASSLEFGTNYGYTF. CDR3 bases: TGTGCCAGCAGCTTAGAATTTGGGACAAACTATGGCTACACCTTC. The variable domain in full, with the rest retrieved from reference TRBV11-2 and TRBJ1-2, is EAGVAQSPRYKIIEKRQSVAFWCNPISGHATLYWYQQILGQGPKLLIQFQNNGVVDDSQLPKDRFSAERLKGVDSTLKIQPAKLEDSAVYLCASSLEFGTNYGYTFGSGTRLTVV.

V usage is TRBV27 and J usage is TRBJ2-1; 11 nucleotides match TRBD1. Unmatched junction bases numbered 6, after V lost 5 bases and J lost 9 bases. Germline CDR1 is MNHEY and CDR2 is SMNVEV (reference sequence). The CDR3 extends over 14 amino acids. CDR3 DNA sequence: TGTGCCAGCAGTCGGGACAGGGGGTTCCGTGAGCAGTTCTTC. This sequence encodes CASSRDRGFREQFF.

V and J are TRBV10-3 and TRBJ1-5, with unresolved D. This CDR3 has 12 amino acids. Germline lookup yields CDR1 ENHRY and CDR2 SYGVKD. Trimming took off 8 bases at V and 3 bases at J, with 8 bases between the two ends. CDR3 in amino acids: CAIEGNNQPQHF. In DNA, the CDR3 is TGTGCCATCGAGGGAAACAATCAGCCCCAGCATTTT.

The CDR3 nucleotides read TGTGCCAGCAGCTTTGCAAGGGGCATGAACACTGAAGCTTTCTTT. Translating it yields CASSFARGMNTEAFF. This chain joins TRBV11-2 and TRBJ1-1, with D possibly matching TRBD1 (5 bases). The ends were cut back, 3 bases at V and 0 bases at J, with 11 bases in the middle. The CDR3 is 15 residues long. Per germline, CDR1 SGHAT and CDR2 FQNNGV.

The chain uses TRBV5-1 and TRBJ1-1; TRBD1 aligns across 9 bases. The trim removed 4 bases at V and 3 bases at J, leaving 16 bases unmatched. The CDR3 is 18 amino acids. Germline CDR1 is SGHRS and CDR2 is YFSETQ. Written as DNA, the CDR3 is TGCGCCAGCAGCACTACCGGGACAGGGTGGCCTCATGACACTGAAGCTTTCTTT. Its translation is CASSTTGTGWPHDTEAFF.

J is TRBJ2-5 and V is TRBV5-5; 8 bases agree with TRBD2. V trimming: 4 bases; J trimming: 4 bases; junction bases outside the gene matches: 3. The CDR3 runs to 13 residues. Germline V gives CDR1 SGHKS, CDR2 YYEKEE (reference sequence). As DNA, the CDR3 is TGTGCCAGCAGCCGGGAGGGGGGAGAGACCCAGTACTTC. Amino acid sequence: CASSREGGETQYF.

This clone was seen a handful of times. This chain uses TRBV27 with TRBJ1-6; possible D gene TRBD1, 6 bases. The CDR3 is 16 amino acids. The V end was cut by 5 bases, the J end by 13 bases, with 24 bases between. The germline V gene has CDR1 MNHEY and CDR2 SMNVEV (reference sequence). Here the CDR3 reads CASSPTNRVGGFPLHF. Written as DNA, the CDR3 is TGTGCCAGCAGTCCAACCAACAGGGTTGGGGGTTTTCCCCTCCACTTT.

The chain carries TRBV6-5 and TRBJ1-2, with 9 bases aligning to TRBD1. With 7 bases clipped from V and 4 bases from J, the junction kept 4 bases outside the gene matches. The CDR3 has 13 residues. Germline V gene data show CDR1 as MNHEY and CDR2 as SVGAGI. CDR3 protein: CASITGGIYGYTF. In DNA, the CDR3 is TGTGCCAGCATTACAGGGGGCATCTATGGCTACACCTTC.

A single count supports this clone. V gene TRBV28 combines with J gene TRBJ2-7; TRBD1 agrees at 10 bases. V was pared by 6 bases and J by 3 bases, with 5 bases of the junction left unmatched. The CDR3 has 14 amino acids. The germline gives CDR1 MDHEN, CDR2 SYDVKM. In DNA, the CDR3 is TGTGCCAGCAGGAACCGGGACAGGGGCTACGAGCAGTACTTC. Protein product: CASRNRDRGYEQYF.

The chain links TRBV29-1 to TRBJ2-3; weak D call: TRBD1 (5 bases). Trimming stripped 4 bases from V and 3 bases from J, with 8 bases between. Germline-derived CDR1 and CDR2 are SQVTM and ANQGSEA. The CDR3 consists of 12 residues. CDR3 sequence (DNA): TGCAGCGTTGCCCGACAGACAGATACGCAGTATTTT. It yields the protein CSVARQTDTQYF.

This rearrangement joins TRBV29-1 to TRBJ2-1; unclear D gene. This CDR3 is 13 amino acids long. In germline, CDR1 is SQVTM, CDR2 ANQGSEA. V lost 8 bases, J lost 0 bases, and 11 bases lay in between. The CDR3 spells CSTLQFSYNEQFF. CDR3 nucleotide sequence: TGCAGCACCCTTCAGTTCTCCTACAATGAGCAGTTCTTC.

The rearrangement joins TRBV30 to TRBJ2-3, with 11 positions matching TRBD2. Germline CDR1 GTSNPN, CDR2 SVGIG (reference sequence). CDR3 size: 16 residues. V lost 3 bases to trimming and J lost 0 bases; unmatched junction nucleotides: 5. CDR3 in amino acids: CAWRARLAGSTDTQYF. The CDR3 nucleotides are TGTGCCTGGAGAGCCCGACTAGCGGGGAGCACAGATACGCAGTATTTT. Complete variable domain (other parts from reference TRBV30 and TRBJ2-3): SQTIHQWPATLVQPVGSPLSLECTVEGTSNPNLYWYRQAAGRGLQLLFYSVGIGQISSEVPQNLSASRPQDRQFILSSKKLLLSDSGFYLCAWRARLAGSTDTQYFGPGTRLTVL.

The chain has TRBV19 and TRBJ1-5, with D possibly matching TRBD1 (5 bases). CDR1 LNHDA and CDR2 SQIVND come from the germline V gene (reference sequence). The CDR3 sequence is 15 residues long. The V end was cut by 6 bases, the J end by 1 base, with 13 bases between. The CDR3 loop reads CASRLQGGSNQPQHF. For the CDR3, the DNA is TGTGCCAGTAGACTCCAGGGTGGGAGCAATCAGCCCCAGCATTTT.

This chain joins TRBV10-3 and TRBJ1-5; D is uncertain. Germline assignment: CDR1 ENHRY and CDR2 SYGVKD. The CDR3 consists of 14 residues. Trimming cost V 1 base and J 4 bases, with 8 bases left between them. For the CDR3, the DNA is TGTGCCATCAGTGAGTTCGGGTCTAATCAGCCCCAGCATTTT. Encoded protein: CAISEFGSNQPQHF.

This chain links TRBV4-1 with TRBJ2-3; no reliable D call. Germline V CDR1 and CDR2: MGHRA, YSYEKL. V was trimmed by 4 bases and J by 6 bases, leaving 5 bases between them. The CDR3 has 11 amino acids. The CDR3 DNA reads as TGCGCCAGCAGCCGAGCGGATACGCAGTATTTT. It yields the protein CASSRADTQYF.

The J gene is TRBJ1-2, the V gene TRBV19, with TRBD1 matching 10 bases. V lost 5 bases to trimming and J lost 8 bases; unmatched junction nucleotides: 8. Germline CDR1 is LNHDA and CDR2 is SQIVND (reference sequence). The CDR3 loop spans 14 amino acids. The CDR3 loop is CASSLPGQGRGYTF. The CDR3 coding sequence is TGTGCCAGTAGTCTTCCGGGACAGGGGCGAGGCTACACCTTC.

The rearrangement joins TRBV10-3 to TRBJ1-2; tentative D call: TRBD1 (5 bases). V was cut by 6 bases and J by 8 bases, with 13 bases left in between. Germline CDR1 and CDR2: ENHRY and SYGVKD. The CDR3 consists of 12 residues. CDR3 nucleotides: TGTGCCATCAGGCAGGGTATGTGGGGCTACACCTTC. Protein sequence: CAIRQGMWGYTF.

This CDR3 reads CASSPRDRRNTEAFF. In DNA, the CDR3 is TGTGCCAGCAGCCCCCGGGACAGAAGGAACACTGAAGCTTTCTTT. The gene calls are TRBV11-2 and TRBJ1-1, with 7 nucleotides matching TRBD1. CDR1 SGHAT and CDR2 FQNNGV come from the germline V gene. With V trimmed by 5 bases and J by 1 base, 7 bases remained unmatched. The CDR3 runs to 15 residues. Combining the CDR3 with reference TRBV11-2 and TRBJ1-1 gives the whole variable domain EAGVAQSPRYKIIEKRQSVAFWCNPISGHATLYWYQQILGQGPKLLIQFQNNGVVDDSQLPKDRFSAERLKGVDSTLKIQPAKLEDSAVYLCASSPRDRRNTEAFFGQGTRLTVV.